The clone carrying this TCR beta chain appeared once. Germline V gene sequence: CDR1 MGHDK, CDR2 SYGVNS. The CDR3 consists of 14 residues. The V and J ends lost 5 bases and 3 bases, in that order; junction bases with no gene match: 4. TCRdb independently ran MiXCR on the 5' RACE reads; one entry per CDR3 protein. This table holds some 300,000 distinct CDR3 sequences, less than 20% found once. The data stem from a study of T-cell memory formation after mild COVID-19. For the study at large: TCR clusters were largely donor specific.

The rearrangement links TRBV25-1 to TRBJ1-1, with TRBD1 matching 9 bases. The sequence derives from a man in his late teens or twenties who had mild COVID-19 (a few samples of this study predate the infection). Cell type and time point are not known. The specimen was PBMCs or a T cell subset sorted from them (not recorded which). The CDR3 DNA is TGTGCCAGCAGTAAGACAGGGGGGGACACTGAAGCTTTCTTT. It specifies CASSKTGGDTEAFF.